Below, 22 T cell receptor beta chains from the same sample are listed, as sequenced in a study of cytomegalovirus exposure and HLA in healthy donors. 13 Jbeta primers and 60 Vbeta primers were used for the PCR. Produced via immunoSEQ multiplex PCR; TCRdb's table is partial and in-frame only. The sample records over 65,000 clones, more than 75% being singletons. Source material: PBMCs. These receptors came from a woman between 40 and 55 years old in good health and CMV-seropositive.

V and J are TRBV19 and TRBJ1-1; 11 positions match TRBD1. Germline trimming cut 7 bases from V and 1 base from J; bases unmatched to any gene: 5. Germline CDR1 reads LNHDA; CDR2 reads SQIVND (reference sequence). The CDR3 loop spans 15 amino acids. The CDR3 coding sequence is TGTGCCAGTATGGACAGGGGGCAGGGGAACACTGAAGCTTTCTTT. Its translation is CASMDRGQGNTEAFF. Full variable domain (remainder filled in from reference TRBV19 and TRBJ1-1): DGGITQSPKYLFRKEGQNVTLSCEQNLNHDAMYWYRQDPGQGLRLIYYSQIVNDFQKGDIAEGYSVSREKKESFPLTVTSAQKNPTAFYLCASMDRGQGNTEAFFGQGTRLTVV.

The gene calls are TRBV6-1 and TRBJ1-1; 8 bases fit TRBD1. V shed 6 bases and J 5 bases; nucleotides not matched to a gene: 14. Germline assignment: CDR1 MNHNS and CDR2 SASEGT. There are 16 residues in the CDR3. The CDR3 DNA reads as TGTGCCAGCAGGGAATCTTTTGGGACAGGCGTGACTGAAGCTTTCTTT. This sequence encodes CASRESFGTGVTEAFF.

This rearrangement joins TRBV29-1 to TRBJ1-1; 7 bases agree with TRBD1. CDR3 length: 12 residues. Losses at the gene ends were 6 bases for V and 6 bases for J; bases not matched to a gene: 7. Germline V CDR1 and CDR2: SQVTM, ANQGSEA. CDR3 in DNA: TGCAGCGTGATGACAGGGAATGCTGAAGCTTTCTTT. Amino acid sequence: CSVMTGNAEAFF.

The chain has TRBV12-5 and TRBJ1-1; tentative D call: TRBD1 (5 bases). The germline V gene has CDR1 LGHNT and CDR2 FRNRAP. This CDR3 is built from 14 residues. Trimming took 6 bases from V and 4 from J, leaving 15 bases between them. CDR3 region: CASGPESGGTEAFF. The CDR3 DNA sequence: TGTGCTAGTGGCCCAGAGTCGGGGGGCACTGAAGCTTTCTTT.

The genes are TRBV19 and TRBJ1-1, with D possibly being TRBD1 (6 bases). Germline-derived CDR1 and CDR2 are LNHDA and SQIVND (reference sequence). The CDR3 covers 15 residues. V gave up 4 bases and J gave up 0 bases, with 12 bases separating them. Here the CDR3 reads CASSTGQLMNTEAFF. Written as DNA, the CDR3 is TGTGCCAGTAGTACGGGACAACTAATGAACACTGAAGCTTTCTTT.

This chain links TRBV4-3 with TRBJ1-4, with D possibly TRBD1 on 5 matching bases. The V end lost 0 bases, the J end lost 3 bases, and 14 bases lay between the germline ends. The CDR3 has 17 residues. The V gene's germline CDR1 is LGHNA and CDR2 YSLEER. CDR3 residues: CASSQDWGTVANEKLFF. In DNA form, the CDR3 reads TGCGCCAGCAGCCAAGATTGGGGGACTGTTGCTAATGAAAAACTGTTTTTT.

A remark on this clone: The identical CDR3 is also encoded by other nucleotide sequences in the sample. The chain recombines TRBV7-3 with TRBJ1-1; no definite D call. Trimming cost V 0 bases and J 4 bases, with 6 bases left between them. The germline V gene has CDR1 SGHTA and CDR2 FQGTGA. The length of the CDR3 is 13 residues. The CDR3 sequence: CASSLTGGTEAFF. The CDR3, as DNA: TGTGCCAGCAGCTTAACAGGCGGCACTGAAGCTTTCTTT.

The genes are TRBV14 and TRBJ1-1; D gene uncertain. The CDR3 consists of 13 residues. V shed 1 base and J shed 4 bases, with 7 bases lying between them. Germline V lookup: CDR1 SGHDN, CDR2 FVKESK. The CDR3 loop reads CASSQVAGTEAFF. The CDR3 bases are TGTGCCAGCAGCCAAGTGGCAGGCACTGAAGCTTTCTTT.

This chain joins TRBV20-1 and TRBJ2-1; no clear D. CDR1 is DFQATT, CDR2 SNEGSKA, per germline (reference sequence). Trimming took off 4 bases at V and 7 bases at J, with 8 bases between the two ends. The CDR3 covers 11 residues. The DNA for the CDR3 is TGCAGTGCTACACCCGGGAATGAGCAGTTCTTC. Its protein product is CSATPGNEQFF.

This rearrangement joins TRBV27 to TRBJ2-3; 9 positions match TRBD2. J gave up 2 bases and V 5 bases, and 14 bases lay outside the gene matches. Looked up from germline, CDR1 is MNHEY and CDR2 is SMNVEV (reference sequence). The CDR3 consists of 18 residues. The CDR3 DNA is TGTGCCAGCAGTCCCGGACTAATGGCGGGGGGGCCCACAGATACGCAGTATTTT. Its protein product is CASSPGLMAGGPTDTQYF.

In regard to this clone: Mismatch with germline at one junction end may stem from a read error. The gene calls are TRBV7-7 and TRBJ1-1, with D possibly TRBD1 on 6 matching bases. The CDR3 sequence is 18 residues long. Germline V gene sequence: CDR1 SSHAT, CDR2 FNYEAQ (reference sequence). CDR3 in amino acids: CASSTPCRGCLGNTEAFF. The CDR3 DNA follows: TGTGCTAGCAGCACCCCGTGCAGGGGATGTTTGGGAAACACTGAAGCTTTCTTT.

The rearrangement links TRBV19 to TRBJ1-1; 7 bases map to TRBD1. V lost 0 bases and J lost 7; bases outside the gene matches: 5. Per germline, CDR1 LNHDA and CDR2 SQIVND (reference sequence). There are 14 residues in the CDR3. The CDR3: CASSIDPGQVEAFF. The DNA for the CDR3 is TGTGCCAGTAGTATAGACCCCGGACAGGTTGAAGCTTTCTTT.

The J gene is TRBJ1-2, the V gene TRBV2; D is undetermined. V was pared by 4 bases and J by 0 bases, with 9 bases between. CDR3 length equals 14 residues. Looked up from germline, CDR1 is SNHLY and CDR2 is FYNNEI. The CDR3 protein is CASSVNLPNYGYTF. In DNA, the CDR3 is TGTGCCAGCAGTGTTAATCTACCTAACTATGGCTACACCTTC.

The chain links TRBV6-5 to TRBJ1-3; D is unresolved. The CDR3 runs 16 residues. Germline V gene lookup returns CDR1 MNHEY and CDR2 SVGAGI. V was trimmed by 0 bases and J by 0 bases, leaving 9 bases between them. The CDR3 reads CASSYSLTHSGNTIYF. In DNA, the CDR3 is TGTGCCAGCAGTTACTCTCTCACACACTCTGGAAACACCATATATTTT.

The CDR3 loop reads CASTKDSSDYGYTF. Here the CDR3 DNA reads TGTGCCAGCACCAAAGATTCCTCGGACTATGGCTACACCTTC. The chain links TRBV6-5 to TRBJ1-2, with unresolved D. V lost 7 bases and J lost 3, with 15 bases in between. This CDR3 contains 14 residues. Germline V gives CDR1 MNHEY, CDR2 SVGAGI.

The chain employs TRBV6-1 and TRBJ2-7, with D possibly being TRBD2 (6 bases). Trimming removed 0 bases at V and 2 bases at J, with 11 bases between. The CDR3 totals 15 residues. The V gene's germline CDR1 is MNHNS and CDR2 SASEGT. CDR3 coding DNA: TGTGCCAGCAGTGAAGCATGGCGGGGAGCCTACGAGCAGTACTTC. Protein: CASSEAWRGAYEQYF.

This clone was detected once. The chain joins TRBV30 to TRBJ2-1, with D possibly being TRBD2 (5 bases). V gave up 4 bases and J gave up 4 bases, with 14 bases separating them. The CDR3 sequence is 14 residues long. Germline V CDR1 and CDR2: GTSNPN, SVGIG (reference sequence). CDR3 bases: TGTGCCTGGAAATCCGGGGATACATACAATGAGCAGTTCTTC. It yields the protein CAWKSGDTYNEQFF.

The J gene is TRBJ1-1, the V gene TRBV19; D gene ambiguous. This CDR3 comprises 14 residues. Germline V CDR1 and CDR2: LNHDA, SQIVND (reference sequence). V was trimmed by 3 bases and J by 6 bases, leaving 14 bases between them. The CDR3 region is CASSMSPSRAEAFF. CDR3 nucleotides: TGTGCCAGTAGTATGTCCCCATCGAGGGCTGAAGCTTTCTTT.

The chain links TRBV14 to TRBJ1-2; perhaps TRBD1 as D (5 bases). CDR1 is SGHDN, CDR2 FVKESK, per germline. The V end lost 4 bases, the J end lost 4 bases, and 13 bases lay between the germline ends. This CDR3 has 14 residues. As DNA, the CDR3 is TGTGCCAGCAGCCTCTCGCGGGACCTCTATGGCTACACCTTC. Amino acids: CASSLSRDLYGYTF.

The rearrangement uses TRBV15 and TRBJ1-5; the match to TRBD1 covers 7 bases. This CDR3 region has 17 residues. After removal of 4 bases from V and 0 bases from J, the junction contained 9 bases not matched to a gene. CDR1 is LNHNV and CDR2 is YYDKDF in the germline V gene (reference sequence). CDR3 residues: CATSKASGGYSNQPQHF. For the CDR3, the DNA is TGTGCCACCAGCAAGGCCTCAGGGGGTTATAGCAATCAGCCCCAGCATTTT.

The chain has TRBV11-2 and TRBJ2-1; the match to TRBD2 covers 7 bases. Germline lookup yields CDR1 SGHAT and CDR2 FQNNGV. This CDR3 comprises 14 residues. V gave up 5 bases and J gave up 6 bases; unmatched junction bases: 7. Here the CDR3 reads CASSLIPSGNEQFF. CDR3 nucleotides: TGTGCCAGCAGCCTTATCCCTAGCGGCAATGAGCAGTTCTTC.

This chain connects TRBV7-2 to TRBJ1-5; D possibly corresponds to TRBD1 (6 bases). The CDR3 length is 14 residues. CDR1 and CDR2 (germline): SGHTA, FQGNSA. Trimming removed 5 bases from V and 6 bases from J, with 14 bases in between. The CDR3 loop reads CASSPRDTGQPQHF. CDR3 DNA sequence: TGTGCCAGCAGCCCCCGGGACACCGGTCAGCCCCAGCATTTT.